This T cell receptor beta chain was sequenced during a study of blood T cells in healthy people across ages. A sample-barcoded 5' primer and a J-beta primer mix were used in a second PCR of roughly 7 to 11 cycles. TCRdb reprocessed the 5' RACE reads via MiXCR and lists one record per CDR3 protein. Seen here are about 1.5 million distinct CDR3 sequences, approximately 39% observed once, and the top ten hold about 3.8%. The CDR3 spans 17 residues. The germline V and J ends were trimmed by 8 bases and 0 bases, with 20 bases remaining between them. Germline-derived CDR1 and CDR2 are MNHNY and SVGAGI (reference sequence). Regarding this clonotype: Its antigen remains unidentified.

For every donor, a draw yielded roughly 10 milliliters of peripheral blood. General study points: Getting older went along with TCR beta diversity per million T cells dropping roughly linearly. One million T cells yielded diversity estimates that were considered underestimates.

Material: blood. The chain recombines TRBV6-6 with TRBJ1-5, with TRBD1 as a possible D gene (5 bases). The sequence came from a woman younger than 35 in good health. The CDR3 reads CASVGAEGPYSNQPQHF. CDR3 in DNA: TGTGCCAGCGTTGGGGCGGAGGGACCTTATAGCAATCAGCCCCAGCATTTT.